The source of this TCR beta chain is a study of shared clonotypes between healthy human individuals (dated by TCRdb to 2020 to 2022). For the study in its entirety: Three men and a couple of women, aged 18 to 49 years, made up the cohort. For each donor, CD4 naive and CD4 memory were each given three plates, CD8 naive was given two plates, and CD8 memory was given one plate. Each donor's leukapheresis produced roughly between roughly 0.94 and 9.5 billion PBMCs. To estimate repertoire size and how much clonotypes are shared between individuals, the study performed deep sequencing of blood TCR repertoires from 4 to 6 healthy adults. Libraries were prepared and TCR repertoires were sequenced by different laboratories using diverse techniques, in order to increase sequencing depth and limit assay-specific biases. The investigation overall reported the following: Based on pairwise subsampling, the degree of clonotype sharing among donors was expected to be affected by sequencing depth. Sharing across a few donors was observed for 4.5% to 6.5% of naive CD4, over 3% of naive CD8, over 2% of memory CD4, and around 0.42% of memory CD8 clonotypes. Clonotypes shared by all four sorted-subset donors showed higher generation probabilities than non-shared clonotypes. Sampling was restricted to blood, and TCR repertoires in tissue are likely to differ from TCR repertoires in blood. The genetic and exposure-history diversity represented was limited by the small number of donors. Incomplete sequencing was indicated by rarefaction of sorted-subset datasets, despite the large sequencing depth. Estimated clonotype richness was generally larger for naive than for memory subsets.

The donors were healthy, HIV-negative adults who had no recently reported acute infections or vaccinations. Every donor was a Caucasian adult living in Nashville, Tennessee, USA. CD4+ T cells were enriched through magnetic negative selection, after which naive cells were positively selected on CD45RA and the remaining negative fraction served as the memory subset. Blood was obtained by leukapheresis, after which PBMCs were separated by Ficoll-Histopaque density gradient centrifugation and cryopreserved in liquid nitrogen vapor phase. Analytical flow cytometry was used to check the purity and quantity of every magnetically sorted T cell population. Genomic DNA was isolated from every sorted fraction and measured by UV absorbance on a Nanodrop 2000c. Taken from the germline V gene (reference sequence), the CDR1 and CDR2 loops are SEHNR and FQNEAQ. V and J lose 2 bases and 6 bases, and a span of 5 bases separates them. Spanning cysteine to phenylalanine, the CDR3 consists of 12 amino acids. The DNA shown is the 36-base CDR3, in frame from base 1.

TCR CDR3 regions were amplified from genomic DNA by multiplex PCR using the deep immunoSEQ assay. For each cell subset, the extracted genomic DNA was distributed evenly across all wells of several immunoSEQ 96-well plates, and each plate served as one replicate. For sorted subsets, each replicate PCR was loaded with 150 to 250 ng genomic DNA, equivalent to approximately 27,000 T cell genomes. Purified libraries were quantified with a Qubit 3.0 fluorometer, sized on a Bioanalyzer 2100, and re-quantified with the KAPA Library Quantification kit. Every immunoSEQ 96-well plate was sequenced on a separate single-read 150-cycle Illumina NextSeq 550 flow cell. Per the original workflow: Because the immunoSEQ output held only junctional sequences and lacked quality scores, the filtering could not match the filtering applied to full-length reads. To assign V/J genes and CDR3, sequences were annotated using PyIR, a Python wrapper for IgBLAST v1.9, with IMGT germline references. Any read was removed if the V/J assignment was weak (E-value above 1e-6), the CDR3 was missing, or the read contained stop codons, out-of-frame junctions, or ambiguous translated residues. V3J clonotypes were defined as sequences sharing an identical inferred V gene, J gene, and CDR3 amino acid sequence. To compute the percentage overlap between repertoires, the number of shared unique clonotypes was divided by the size of the smaller repertoire. Repertoire richness was assessed with RTK rarefaction, the Chao1 estimator, and Recon v2.1 estimates of unobserved clonotypes. OLGA was used to compute generation probabilities for all TCRbeta clonotypes that the gDNA method yielded from a handful of donors. Drawn from immuneACCESS, this table holds only the in-frame rearrangements with V and J called that TCRdb kept. Clones are partly lost; checked studies trace under half to an unresolved V gene and leave the rest unexplained. The V and J calls and clone size come from that table; D and trimming were worked out from the DNA. This sample holds around 750,000 clones; under 80% were observed only once. Over 1.5% of the sample goes to the ten largest clones.

About this clone itself: What this receptor recognizes is not known. Qualities for individual bases were not recorded, and no much larger clone is one base off.

The clonotype was recovered from a woman in her thirties in good health. The sample was memory CD4+ T cells sorted from blood. The cell subset or site label of this sample denotes: CD45RA-negative fraction. The sequence is built from TRBV7-9 and TRBJ1-3; there is no confident call for the D gene. The CDR3 region: CASSLSVNTIYF. The nucleotides are TGTGCCAGCAGCTTATCGGTAAACACCATATATTTT.